This TCR beta chain was sequenced in a study of cytomegalovirus exposure and HLA in healthy donors. Study conclusions and caveats: The study labeled 150 to 200 TCR beta chains cytomegalovirus-associated.

The germline gives CDR1 SGHAT, CDR2 FQNNGV. The germline V and J ends were trimmed by 3 bases and 7 bases, with 13 bases remaining between them. This CDR3 contains 15 residues. Details on this clone: Its antigen is undetermined.

The PCR used 60 Vbeta and 13 Jbeta primers. Using immunoSEQ multiplex PCR, the repertoire was profiled, and TCRdb retains in-frame clones only, with some absent. This sample has about 120,000 clones; 78% occur once, and the top ten carry approximately 6.5%. Sequencing used PBMCs. The chain is built from TRBV11-2 and TRBJ1-6, with D maybe TRBD1 (5 bases). The receptor's source is a woman in her thirties or forties in good health and CMV-seronegative. CDR3 protein: CASSLGGEGNSPLHF. For the CDR3, the DNA is TGTGCCAGCAGCTTGGGGGGGGAAGGCAATTCACCCCTCCACTTT.